Described below is a single T cell receptor beta chain sequence and its context. Its matching antigen is unknown. Naive CD8 cells were CD45RO-negative, positively selected for CCR7, excluding terminally differentiated effector memory CD45RA+ cells. CDR1 and CDR2 (germline): LNHDA, SQIVND (reference sequence). V lost 10 bases to trimming and J lost 8 bases; unmatched junction nucleotides: 6. CDR3 length: 12 amino acids. The data were taken from a study of shared clonotypes between healthy human individuals. Study in general: The composition of the donors was a couple of women and a few men aged 18 to 49. Findings of the study overall: Generally, naive subsets came out with larger estimated richness than memory subsets.

Profiled with immunoSEQ multiplex PCR; TCRdb holds only in-frame clones, not every one. The sample lists 1.5 million to 2.5 million clones; about 95% were seen once. This TCR was sampled from a man between 18 and 35 years old in good health. The chain links TRBV19 to TRBJ2-1, with 9 bases lining up with TRBD1. Material for sequencing was naive CD8+ T cells sorted from blood. CDR3 bases: TGTGCCATCGGGACAGGGTGGGATGAGCAGTTCTTC. Amino acid sequence: CAIGTGWDEQFF.